This TCR beta chain was captured by sequencing in a study of somatic mutations in cytotoxic T cells in rheumatoid arthritis. Across the study: Patient blood was drawn as 30 ml EDTA; the draw came right after diagnosis and before any treatment. Nearly 100% purity was obtained when some V beta antibody-stained T-cell populations were flow-sorted; these included V beta1+ cells sequenced for TCRB.

In the authors' workflow: Among patient CD8+ clones larger than 1%, matches to published virus-specific TCRB sequences were rare. Clones were read by immunoSEQ multiplex PCR, and TCRdb kept only the in-frame ones, dropping some. V, J and clone size derive from that table, while D and trimming were established from the DNA sequence. The sample lists roughly 16,000 clones, around 80% seen once, with 4.5% to 6% in the top ten. The CDR3 extends over 13 amino acids. The germline V gene has CDR1 SEHNR and CDR2 FQNEAQ (reference sequence). As regards this clone: A read error may produce the germline difference seen at one junction end.

The V gene is TRBV7-9, the J gene TRBJ2-5; D is ambiguous. This receptor was identified in an adult with rheumatoid arthritis. Material for sequencing was CD8+ T cells sorted from blood. CDR3 nucleotides: TGTGCCAGCAGCTTAGTGGTCATAGAGGCCCAGTACTTC. It encodes CASSLVVIEAQYF.